The 31 T cell receptor beta chains in this list originate from one sample, sequenced in a study of OX40 agonist ivuxolimab in advanced cancers. Some clones are missing from TCRdb's copy, which holds only in-frame ones; the method was immunoSEQ multiplex PCR. This table has 65,000 or so clones, about 91% appearing once. The sequenced sample was CD4+ or CD8+ T cells sorted from blood, obtained in a trial of the OX40 agonist ivuxolimab. These receptors came from an adult with an advanced solid tumor such as melanoma, head and neck, liver or kidney cancer.

The chain recombines TRBV20-1 with TRBJ1-1; D remains ambiguous. This CDR3 contains 11 residues. V gave up 6 bases and J gave up 0 bases, with 5 bases separating them. CDR1 and CDR2 from the germline V gene are DFQATT and SNEGSKA (reference sequence). The CDR3 DNA reads as TGCAGTGCCCCCTTGAACACTGAAGCTTTCTTT. Its protein product is CSAPLNTEAFF.

V usage is TRBV4-2 and J usage is TRBJ1-2; D is undetermined. Germline lookup yields CDR1 LGHNA and CDR2 YNFKEQ. The CDR3 contains 15 residues. Trimming stripped 4 bases from V and 2 bases from J, with 14 bases between. This CDR3 reads CASSPRDAGNYGYTF. CDR3 coding DNA: TGTGCCAGCAGCCCCCGCGACGCGGGAAACTATGGCTACACCTTC.

The chain combines TRBV7-2 with TRBJ2-7; TRBD2 matches at 7 bases. Trimming at V came to 1 base and at J to 2 bases, leaving 5 bases not matched to a gene. The CDR3 is made up of 15 amino acids. Germline CDR1 SGHTA, CDR2 FQGNSA. The CDR3 loop is CASSLGPSGPYEQYF. The CDR3 DNA sequence: TGTGCCAGCAGCTTAGGGCCTAGCGGCCCCTACGAGCAGTACTTC. Full variable domain (missing parts from reference TRBV7-2 and TRBJ2-7): GAGVSQSPSNKVTEKGKDVELRCDPISGHTALYWYRQSLGQGLEFLIYFQGNSAPDKSGLPSDRFSAERTGGSVSTLTIQRTQQEDSAVYLCASSLGPSGPYEQYFGPGTRLTVT.

The chain has TRBV19 and TRBJ2-1; D might be TRBD2 (7 bases). Deletions cut 3 bases from V and 5 bases from J, with 11 bases between. Per the germline V gene, CDR1 is LNHDA and CDR2 is SQIVND (reference sequence). This CDR3 is built from 14 residues. The CDR3 loop reads CASSISGGHNEQFF. The CDR3 bases are TGTGCCAGTAGTATTTCCGGGGGGCACAATGAGCAGTTCTTC.

This sequence joins TRBV7-9 and TRBJ2-1; 8 positions match TRBD2. Trimming cost V 7 bases and J 7 bases; bases outside gene matches: 9. Germline V gives CDR1 SEHNR, CDR2 FQNEAQ (reference sequence). The CDR3 is 14 residues long. This chain's CDR3 is CASTVGGVRNEQFF. The DNA of the CDR3 is TGTGCCAGCACCGTCGGGGGGGTTCGGAATGAGCAGTTCTTC.

This clone was detected a few times. This chain links TRBV7-9 with TRBJ1-1, with D maybe TRBD1 (6 bases). Trimming removed 7 bases from V and 4 bases from J, with 16 bases in between. The CDR3 loop spans 14 amino acids. Germline V CDR1 and CDR2: SEHNR, FQNEAQ (reference sequence). CDR3 protein: CASTPGGGLTEAFF. The CDR3 DNA follows: TGTGCCAGCACCCCAGGAGGGGGGCTCACTGAAGCTTTCTTT.

This chain links TRBV4-3 with TRBJ2-1; possibly TRBD1 for D (5 bases). Germline V CDR1 and CDR2: LGHNA, YSLEER. The CDR3 is 15 residues long. The V gene lost 1 base and the J gene lost 2 bases, with 9 bases spanning the gap. The CDR3 sequence: CASSQGGATYNEQFF. The CDR3, as DNA: TGCGCCAGCAGCCAAGGTGGGGCAACCTACAATGAGCAGTTCTTC.

This clone was found a few times. The rearrangement links TRBV30 to TRBJ1-1; no firm D call. With 0 bases removed from V and 4 bases from J, the gap between germline ends came to 9 bases. The CDR3 is 13 amino acids. Germline V gives CDR1 GTSNPN, CDR2 SVGIG (reference sequence). This chain's CDR3 is CAWSVWGRTEAFF. CDR3 in DNA: TGTGCCTGGAGTGTCTGGGGTCGCACTGAAGCTTTCTTT.

V gene TRBV14 combines with J gene TRBJ1-1, with 7 bases fitting TRBD1. This CDR3 spans 18 amino acids. V trimming: 5 bases; J trimming: 2 bases; junction bases outside the gene matches: 17. Germline CDR1 is SGHDN and CDR2 is FVKESK. Here the CDR3 reads CASSKLVRDSKTNTEAFF. For the CDR3, the DNA is TGTGCCAGCAGCAAATTGGTCCGGGACAGCAAAACAAACACTGAAGCTTTCTTT. Full variable domain (remainder filled in from reference TRBV14 and TRBJ1-1): EAGVTQFPSHSVIEKGQTVTLRCDPISGHDNLYWYRRVMGKEIKFLLHFVKESKQDESGMPNNRFLAERTGGTYSTLKVQPAELEDSGVYFCASSKLVRDSKTNTEAFFGQGTRLTVV.

The chain links TRBV28 to TRBJ2-3; 10 bases are shared with TRBD2. Germline CDR1 is MDHEN and CDR2 is SYDVKM. The length of the CDR3 is 16 residues. Losses at the gene ends were 5 bases for V and 3 bases for J; bases not matched to a gene: 8. The CDR3 nucleotides read TGTGCCAGCAGTCCCCGGACTAGCGGAGCGACAGATACGCAGTATTTT. As protein: CASSPRTSGATDTQYF.

The rearrangement links TRBV6-6 to TRBJ1-1; D is unresolved. The V end lost 0 bases, the J end lost 7 bases, and 12 bases lay between the germline ends. There are 14 residues in the CDR3. Germline V lookup: CDR1 MNHNY, CDR2 SVGAGI (reference sequence). The CDR3 DNA sequence: TGTGCCAGCAGTTACTCGGAGGAGACTATTGAAGCTTTCTTT. Its protein is CASSYSEETIEAFF.

The chain uses TRBV4-2 and TRBJ2-5; D possibly corresponds to TRBD2 (5 bases). V was cut by 1 base and J by 0 bases, with 12 bases left in between. Germline lookup yields CDR1 LGHNA and CDR2 YNFKEQ. This CDR3 has 16 residues. CDR3 region: CASSQVPGNNQETQYF. DNA of the CDR3: TGTGCCAGCAGCCAAGTTCCCGGGAATAACCAAGAGACCCAGTACTTC.

This chain connects TRBV11-2 to TRBJ1-2; D not resolved. V lost 5 bases, J lost 4 bases, and 17 bases lay in between. This CDR3 comprises 15 residues. The germline gives CDR1 SGHAT, CDR2 FQNNGV. CDR3 sequence (DNA): TGTGCCAGCAGCCGAAGCCCGGTTGAGGCCTATGGCTACACCTTC. Translation gives CASSRSPVEAYGYTF.

The rearrangement uses TRBV4-1 and TRBJ2-7, with D perhaps given as TRBD1 or TRBD2 (5 bases each). The germline V and J ends were trimmed by 1 base and 2 bases, with 9 bases remaining between them. The CDR3 extends over 14 amino acids. CDR1 and CDR2 (germline): MGHRA, YSYEKL. The CDR3 nucleotides read TGCGCCAGCAGCCAAGGGGGGACCACCTACGAGCAGTACTTC. Residues: CASSQGGTTYEQYF.

The gene calls are TRBV27 and TRBJ1-3; D unclear. V lost 5 bases and J 0 bases, leaving 11 bases between the germline ends. The CDR3 loop spans 15 amino acids. In germline, CDR1 is MNHEY, CDR2 SMNVEV (reference sequence). The CDR3 reads CASSPQVYSGNTIYF. The CDR3 coding sequence is TGTGCCAGCAGTCCTCAGGTCTACTCTGGAAACACCATATATTTT.

The V call is TRBV19, the J call TRBJ1-2; a possible D gene is TRBD1 (5 bases). The germline CDR1 and CDR2 sequences are LNHDA and SQIVND (reference sequence). V gave up 2 bases and J gave up 4 bases, with 11 bases separating them. CDR3 length: 14 residues. This CDR3 is CASSISQGAYGYTF. The CDR3 DNA sequence: TGTGCCAGTAGTATATCTCAGGGAGCCTATGGCTACACCTTC.

This chain uses TRBV9 with TRBJ2-5; 9 bases align to TRBD1. The DNA end favors TRBJ2-7, so the J call may be wrong. This CDR3 contains 16 residues. Germline assignment: CDR1 SGDLS and CDR2 YYNGEE. The CDR3 region is CASSVGTGQIPYEQYF. In DNA, the CDR3 is TGTGCCAGCAGCGTGGGGACAGGGCAAATTCCCTACGAGCAGTACTTC.

The chain recombines TRBV28 with TRBJ1-3, with 8 bases lining up with TRBD1. This CDR3 region has 16 residues. Per germline, CDR1 MDHEN and CDR2 SYDVKM. Trimming cost V 8 bases and J 4 bases; bases outside gene matches: 13. The CDR3 protein is CASYRTGGPVGNTIYF. CDR3 DNA sequence: TGTGCCAGCTATAGAACAGGGGGTCCTGTGGGAAACACCATATATTTT.

J is TRBJ2-3 and V is TRBV2; 8 bases line up with TRBD2. Germline V lookup: CDR1 SNHLY, CDR2 FYNNEI. The V segment lost 6 bases and the J segment 3 bases; nucleotides outside the gene matches: 8. CDR3 length equals 15 residues. The CDR3 spells CASRPGTSGTDTQYF. In DNA, the CDR3 is TGTGCCAGCAGGCCCGGGACTAGTGGTACAGATACGCAGTATTTT.

This clone was found a few times. V is TRBV6-5 and J is TRBJ2-7; 8 nucleotides align to TRBD2. CDR1 MNHEY and CDR2 SVGAGI come from the germline V gene. The V segment lost 3 bases and the J segment 2 bases; nucleotides outside the gene matches: 3. The CDR3 sequence is 14 residues long. CDR3 sequence: CASSYREGAYEQYF. CDR3 DNA: TGTGCCAGCAGTTATCGGGAGGGAGCCTACGAGCAGTACTTC.

This clone was seen a single time. This sequence joins TRBV25-1 and TRBJ1-2; 7 nucleotides match TRBD1. CDR1 is MGHDK, CDR2 SYGVNS, per germline. V dropped 2 bases and J dropped 2; count of bases not matched to a gene: 5. The CDR3 sequence is 15 residues long. CDR3 sequence (DNA): TGTGCCAGCAGTGAAAGGGGGCGGACCAACTATGGCTACACCTTC. Translation: CASSERGRTNYGYTF.

The chain employs TRBV5-1 and TRBJ1-4; 7 positions match TRBD1. V lost 5 bases to trimming and J lost 2 bases; unmatched junction nucleotides: 3. Germline CDR1 SGHRS, CDR2 YFSETQ. The CDR3 runs 14 residues. The CDR3 loop reads CASRGQNTNEKLFF. CDR3 nucleotide sequence: TGCGCCAGCAGGGGACAGAACACTAATGAAAAACTGTTTTTT. Variable domain in full (rest from reference TRBV5-1 and TRBJ1-4): KAGVTQTPRYLIKTRGQQVTLSCSPISGHRSVSWYQQTPGQGLQFLFEYFSETQRNKGNFPGRFSGRQFSNSRSEMNVSTLELGDSALYLCASRGQNTNEKLFFGSGTQLSVL.

CDR3 protein: CSVEDLGGWGLRTDTQYF. The DNA for the CDR3 is TGCAGCGTTGAAGATTTGGGAGGGTGGGGACTCCGCACAGATACGCAGTATTTT. J is TRBJ2-3 and V is TRBV29-1, with TRBD2 identical over 7 bases. J gave up 1 base and V 0 bases, and 13 bases lay outside the gene matches. In germline, CDR1 is SQVTM, CDR2 ANQGSEA. This CDR3 spans 18 amino acids.

The rearrangement joins TRBV7-3 to TRBJ2-7; D uncertain. The CDR3 totals 13 residues. Trimming took off 0 bases at V and 6 bases at J, with 9 bases between the two ends. CDR1 and CDR2 (germline): SGHTA, FQGTGA. Written as DNA, the CDR3 is TGTGCCAGCAGCTTAACGGCTCCTTCCGAGCAGTACTTC. The encoded protein is CASSLTAPSEQYF.

The gene calls are TRBV5-6 and TRBJ2-5; D is ambiguous. Germline V gene data show CDR1 as SGHDT and CDR2 as YYEEEE. There are 12 residues in the CDR3. Trimming took 3 bases from V and 5 from J, leaving 8 bases between them. The CDR3, as DNA: TGTGCCAGCAGCTGGAAGAAGGAGACCCAGTACTTC. Translating it yields CASSWKKETQYF.

This sequence joins TRBV9 and TRBJ2-1; D might be TRBD2 (5 bases). Germline CDR1 SGDLS, CDR2 YYNGEE. V was clipped by 0 bases and J by 2 bases, with 9 bases between them. This CDR3 has 15 residues. The CDR3 loop is CASSVGTSAYNEQFF. The CDR3 DNA sequence: TGTGCCAGCAGCGTAGGTACTAGTGCCTACAATGAGCAGTTCTTC.

The V gene is TRBV27, the J gene TRBJ2-2, with D possibly being TRBD2 (5 bases). CDR1 is MNHEY, CDR2 SMNVEV, per germline (reference sequence). V was pared by 1 base and J by 0 bases, with 12 bases between. The CDR3 has 17 amino acids. CDR3 in amino acids: CASSLLGEGSNTGELFF. DNA of the CDR3: TGTGCCAGCAGTTTATTGGGTGAGGGATCGAACACCGGGGAGCTGTTTTTT.

The rearrangement joins TRBV27 to TRBJ2-2; 9 bases are a match to TRBD1. The V segment lost 6 bases and the J segment 4 bases; nucleotides outside the gene matches: 9. In germline, CDR1 is MNHEY, CDR2 SMNVEV (reference sequence). The CDR3 is made up of 16 amino acids. CDR3 nucleotides: TGTGCCAGCAGCCCCCGGGACAGGGCGGGCACCGGGGAGCTGTTTTTT. Translated, it gives CASSPRDRAGTGELFF.

The chain couples TRBV7-9 to TRBJ2-1; 8 positions agree with TRBD2. The ends lost 5 bases at V and 8 bases at J; junction bases unmatched: 2. Germline V lookup: CDR1 SEHNR, CDR2 FQNEAQ (reference sequence). The CDR3 is 12 amino acids. Here the CDR3 reads CASSPTSDEQFF. The CDR3 DNA reads TGTGCCAGCAGCCCGACTAGCGATGAGCAGTTCTTC.

This rearrangement joins TRBV27 to TRBJ2-1; D not resolved. Trimming pared 5 bases from V and 4 bases from J, leaving 9 bases between. The CDR3 covers 13 residues. Germline loops: CDR1 MNHEY, CDR2 SMNVEV (reference sequence). This CDR3 reads CASSPDSYNEQFF. The CDR3 bases are TGTGCCAGCAGTCCCGACTCATACAATGAGCAGTTCTTC.

The chain combines TRBV13 with TRBJ2-4; unclear D gene. Germline V gene sequence: CDR1 PRHDT, CDR2 FYEKMQ (reference sequence). Trimming removed 3 bases from V and 3 bases from J, with 9 bases in between. The CDR3 totals 14 residues. The CDR3 sequence: CASSLQVSKNIQYF. The DNA for the CDR3 is TGTGCCAGCAGCTTGCAGGTCAGCAAAAACATTCAGTACTTC.